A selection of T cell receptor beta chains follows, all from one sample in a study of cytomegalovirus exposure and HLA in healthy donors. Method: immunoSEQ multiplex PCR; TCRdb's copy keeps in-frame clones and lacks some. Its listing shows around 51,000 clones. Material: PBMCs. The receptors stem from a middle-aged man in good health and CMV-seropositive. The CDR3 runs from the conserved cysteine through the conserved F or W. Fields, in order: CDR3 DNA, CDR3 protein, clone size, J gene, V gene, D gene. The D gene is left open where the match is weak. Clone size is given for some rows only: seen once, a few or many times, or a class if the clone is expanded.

DNA: TGCGCCAGCAGCTTGGACGGGGAGGGAAACACCATATATTTT
CDR3: CASSLDGEGNTIYF
size: NA
J: TRBJ1-3
V: TRBV5-1
D: NA

DNA: TGTGCCAGCAGTTTCCAGGGGGCGCGGACTGAAGCTTTCTTT
CDR3: CASSFQGARTEAFF
size: NA
J: TRBJ1-1
V: TRBV28
D: TRBD1

DNA: TGTGCCAGCAGCTTGAGCGGGATCGAGACCCAGTACTTC
CDR3: CASSLSGIETQYF
size: NA
J: TRBJ2-5
V: TRBV5-6
D: TRBD2

DNA: TGTGCCAGCAGCTCGGGACAGCTAAATCAGCCCCAGCATTTT
CDR3: CASSSGQLNQPQHF
size: NA
J: TRBJ1-5
V: TRBV13
D: TRBD1

DNA: TGTGCCAGCAGCCAAGGGGGCAGCGGGAGGGCTAGTGAGCAGTTCTTC
CDR3: CASSQGGSGRASEQFF
size: NA
J: TRBJ2-1
V: TRBV14
D: TRBD2

DNA: TGTGCCTGGAGGGACGGGCGGGCAACCTACGAGCAGTACTTC
CDR3: CAWRDGRATYEQYF
size: NA
J: TRBJ2-7
V: TRBV30
D: NA

DNA: TGTGCCACCACCCCGACGCGGTCTGGAAACACCATATATTTT
CDR3: CATTPTRSGNTIYF
size: NA
J: TRBJ1-3
V: TRBV15
D: NA

DNA: TGTGCCAGCAGTGAATTTTTAGTAAGCAATCAGCCCCAGCATTTT
CDR3: CASSEFLVSNQPQHF
size: NA
J: TRBJ1-5
V: TRBV2
D: NA

DNA: TGTGCCAGCAGCATTAGCATGAACACTGAAGCTTTCTTT
CDR3: CASSISMNTEAFF
size: NA
J: TRBJ1-1
V: TRBV7-3
D: NA

DNA: TGTGCCAGTAGTCCTCCGGGGACTAGCTCCTACAATGAGCAGTTCTTC
CDR3: CASSPPGTSSYNEQFF
size: NA
J: TRBJ2-1
V: TRBV19
D: TRBD2

DNA: TGCAGCGTTGAAGTGGGGGACAGCCAAGAGACCCAGTACTTC
CDR3: CSVEVGDSQETQYF
size: NA
J: TRBJ2-5
V: TRBV29-1
D: TRBD1

DNA: TGCGCCAGCAGCTTAGGACAGGGGGACCACGAGCAGTACTTC
CDR3: CASSLGQGDHEQYF
size: NA
J: TRBJ2-7
V: TRBV5-1
D: TRBD1

DNA: TGTGCCAGCTCACCCCGGAGGGAGGAAGGCTACACCTTC
CDR3: CASSPRREEGYTF
size: NA
J: TRBJ1-2
V: TRBV18
D: NA

DNA: TGTGCCTGGAGTGGGACAGGGGGATTCTACGAGCAGTACTTC
CDR3: CAWSGTGGFYEQYF
size: NA
J: TRBJ2-7
V: TRBV30
D: TRBD1

DNA: TGCGCCAGCAGCTTTGGGACTAGCGGAGAGACCCAGTACTTC
CDR3: CASSFGTSGETQYF
size: NA
J: TRBJ2-5
V: TRBV5-1
D: TRBD2

DNA: TGTGCCAACTCACGGTTGAGCGGGACAGATACGCAGTATTTT
CDR3: CANSRLSGTDTQYF
size: NA
J: TRBJ2-3
V: TRBV7-6
D: NA

DNA: TGTGCCAGCAGTGAGGACGGACTAGCGGGAAATGAGCAGTACTTC
CDR3: CASSEDGLAGNEQYF
size: NA
J: TRBJ2-7
V: TRBV6-4
D: TRBD2

DNA: TGTGCCAGCAGCTTGACAGGGGGTAGCTACAATGAGCAGTTCTTC
CDR3: CASSLTGGSYNEQFF
size: medium-sized
J: TRBJ2-1
V: TRBV11-3
D: TRBD1

DNA: TGTGCCAGCAGCTTTTCGGTCCCTTCTCGGGAGAGAACTGAAGCTTTCTTT
CDR3: CASSFSVPSRERTEAFF
size: NA
J: TRBJ1-1
V: TRBV12-1
D: NA

DNA: TGTGCCAGCAGTTTTGAGGGACAGGGAAAAGGAGGCTACACCTTC
CDR3: CASSFEGQGKGGYTF
size: NA
J: TRBJ1-2
V: TRBV27
D: TRBD1

DNA: TGTGCCAGCTCAATACAGGGGGGGAGCACAGATACGCAGTATTTT
CDR3: CASSIQGGSTDTQYF
size: NA
J: TRBJ2-3
V: TRBV27
D: NA

DNA: TGCGCCAGCAGCATCCTCGGGACAGTTAAAGAGACCCAGTACTTC
CDR3: CASSILGTVKETQYF
size: NA
J: TRBJ2-5
V: TRBV5-1
D: TRBD1

DNA: TGTGCCAGCAGCGTAGCTACTGAAGCTAGCGGGCGCACCTACAATGAGCAGTTCTTC
CDR3: CASSVATEASGRTYNEQFF
size: NA
J: TRBJ2-1
V: TRBV9
D: TRBD2

DNA: TGTGCCAGCCAGTTTTTAGATACGCAGTATTTT
CDR3: CASQFLDTQYF
size: NA
J: TRBJ2-3
V: TRBV28
D: NA

DNA: TGTGCCAGCAGCACGTCACAGGGGGCATCTAACACTGAAGCTTTCTTT
CDR3: CASSTSQGASNTEAFF
size: NA
J: TRBJ1-1
V: TRBV7-8
D: TRBD1

DNA: TGCAGCGCCACCGGCACATCCCATCGGGACAGCTCCTACGAGCAGTACTTC
CDR3: CSATGTSHRDSSYEQYF
size: NA
J: TRBJ2-7
V: TRBV29-1
D: TRBD1

DNA: TGTGCCAGCAGTCAGACTATCACCGGGGAGCTGTTTTTT
CDR3: CASSQTITGELFF
size: NA
J: TRBJ2-2
V: TRBV2
D: NA

DNA: TGTGCCAGCAGTTCCCCCGATCGAACTAGTGAGCATTTT
CDR3: CASSSPDRTSEHF
size: NA
J: TRBJ1-5
V: TRBV6-6
D: NA

DNA: TGTGCCAGCAGCTACAGGTGGACCTCTACGGACGAGCAGTACTTC
CDR3: CASSYRWTSTDEQYF
size: NA
J: TRBJ2-7
V: TRBV9
D: NA

DNA: TGTGCCAGCAGCTTAAGAGGGAGAGGCGATACGCAGTATTTT
CDR3: CASSLRGRGDTQYF
size: NA
J: TRBJ2-3
V: TRBV11-3
D: NA

DNA: TGTGCTAGTGGCTCCTCGAGGACAGGGCGTGGGGGAAGCACTGAAGCTTTCTTT
CDR3: CASGSSRTGRGGSTEAFF
size: NA
J: TRBJ1-1
V: TRBV12-5
D: TRBD1

DNA: TGTGCCAGCAGCGTAGGTTCAAGCAATCAGCCCCAGCATTTT
CDR3: CASSVGSSNQPQHF
size: NA
J: TRBJ1-5
V: TRBV9
D: NA

DNA: TGTGCCAGCTCACCAAGCGGGCAGCCATATGGCTACACCTTC
CDR3: CASSPSGQPYGYTF
size: NA
J: TRBJ1-2
V: TRBV18
D: NA

DNA: TGTGCTAGTGGTTTGGCTGAGGCAGATACGCAGTATTTT
CDR3: CASGLAEADTQYF
size: NA
J: TRBJ2-3
V: TRBV12-5
D: NA

DNA: TGTGCCAGCAGCTTCCAAGAGGAATCACCCCTCCACTTT
CDR3: CASSFQEESPLHF
size: NA
J: TRBJ1-6
V: TRBV7-9
D: NA

DNA: TGTGCCAGCAGCTTAAGCGCCTCTGGAAACACCATATATTTT
CDR3: CASSLSASGNTIYF
size: NA
J: TRBJ1-3
V: TRBV7-2
D: NA

DNA: TGTGCCAGCAGCCTCCTACGACTAGCGGGGGCCTACGAGCAGTACTTC
CDR3: CASSLLRLAGAYEQYF
size: NA
J: TRBJ2-7
V: TRBV13
D: TRBD2

DNA: TGTGCCAGCAGCTTACAGGGAGGGAGCACAGATACGCAGTATTTT
CDR3: CASSLQGGSTDTQYF
size: NA
J: TRBJ2-3
V: TRBV7-2
D: TRBD2

DNA: TGCGCCAGCAGCTTGGTGGACGGGGGATCTGGAAACACCATATATTTT
CDR3: CASSLVDGGSGNTIYF
size: NA
J: TRBJ1-3
V: TRBV5-1
D: NA

DNA: TGCAGCGCCACCGGGACAGGGCAAGAGACCCAGTACTTC
CDR3: CSATGTGQETQYF
size: NA
J: TRBJ2-5
V: TRBV29-1
D: TRBD1

DNA: TGTGCCAGTAGTGGCTCCACTAGTAGGGCGCAGTATTTT
CDR3: CASSGSTSRAQYF
size: NA
J: TRBJ2-3
V: TRBV19
D: NA

DNA: TGTGCCATCAGTAGGGGACAGGGGGGTTCCTACGAGCAGTACTTC
CDR3: CAISRGQGGSYEQYF
size: NA
J: TRBJ2-7
V: TRBV10-3
D: TRBD1